This section outlines one TCR beta chain sequence together with its context. Its antigen is not identified. The data were taken from a study of Graves' ophthalmopathy and Graves' hyperthyroidism. The overall study: The collection of peripheral blood took place at initial diagnosis, before any treatment. Study results and limitations: Built on 13 signatures, a model told ophthalmopathy apart from stable hyperthyroidism with over 85% sensitivity and roughly 80% specificity. Detected in blood as well were most expanded thyroid clonotypes with frequency above 0.001.

Amplified material comprised TCR beta CDR3 regions derived from RNA transcripts. First-round RT-PCR with HTBI primers preceded a second-round multiplex PCR. TCRdb reprocessed the multiplex PCR reads via MiXCR and lists one record per CDR3 protein. Of 620,000 or so distinct CDR3 sequences in the sample, 22% were seen once. The germline V and J ends were trimmed by 7 bases and 4 bases, with 10 bases remaining between them. CDR1 SNHLY and CDR2 FYNNEI come from the germline V gene. The CDR3 runs 12 residues. The clonotype was recovered from a woman aged 18-29 years with stable Graves' hyperthyroidism. Some clones in this sample may be carry-over from other donors' samples. The chain carries TRBV2 and TRBJ2-5; a possible D gene is TRBD1 (6 bases). The material sequenced was peripheral blood. In nucleotides, the CDR3 is TGTGCCAGCACAGGGGTTGGAGAGACCCAGTACTTC. This codes for CASTGVGETQYF.